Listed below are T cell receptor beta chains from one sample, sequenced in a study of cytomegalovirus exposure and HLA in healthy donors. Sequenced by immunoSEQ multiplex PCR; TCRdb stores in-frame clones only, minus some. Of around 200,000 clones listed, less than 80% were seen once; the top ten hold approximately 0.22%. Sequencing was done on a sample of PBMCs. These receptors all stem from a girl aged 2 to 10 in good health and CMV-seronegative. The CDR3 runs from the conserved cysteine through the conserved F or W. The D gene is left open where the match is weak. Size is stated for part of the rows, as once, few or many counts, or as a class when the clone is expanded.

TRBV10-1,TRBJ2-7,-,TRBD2,TGCGCCAGCAGTGAGGCTAGCGGGAGTTACGAGCAGTACTTC,CASSEASGSYEQYF
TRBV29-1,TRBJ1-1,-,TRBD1,TGCAGCGTCACGGGACAGCTGAACACTGAAGCTTTCTTT,CSVTGQLNTEAFF
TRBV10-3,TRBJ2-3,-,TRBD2,TGTGCCATCAGGGATGCGGGAGCCACAGATACGCAGTATTTT,CAIRDAGATDTQYF
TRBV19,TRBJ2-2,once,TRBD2,TGTGCCAGTAGTAGAGAGATAGGACTAGCGGGGCGGCTATCTAACACCGGGGAGCTGTTTTTT,CASSREIGLAGRLSNTGELFF
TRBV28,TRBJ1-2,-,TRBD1,TGTGCCAGCACCCAGGGACAGTGGGGCGGCTACACCTTC,CASTQGQWGGYTF
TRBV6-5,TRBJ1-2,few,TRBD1,TGTGCCAGCAGAGAGGACAGGGGAGGTGGCTACACCTTC,CASREDRGGGYTF
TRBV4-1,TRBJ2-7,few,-,TGCGCCAGCAGCCAAGATATCCCGGGGGGACAGGAGAGCTCCTACGAGCAGTACTTC,CASSQDIPGGQESSYEQYF
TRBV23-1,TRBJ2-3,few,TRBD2,TGCGCCAGCAGTCCCGAGAAGACTAGCGGCTACACAGATACGCAGTATTTT,CASSPEKTSGYTDTQYF
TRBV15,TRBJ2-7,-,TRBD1,TGTGCCACCAGCAGGGAGCCTGGGACAGTAGGGCGCCAGCAGTACTTT,CATSREPGTVGRQQYF
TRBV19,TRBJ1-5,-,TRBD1,TGTGCCACCTATACCGGGACAGGGAACAATCAGCCCCAGCATTTT,CATYTGTGNNQPQHF
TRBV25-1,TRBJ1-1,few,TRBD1,TGTGCCAGCAGGGATTTGACAGGGGTAAGGACTGAAGCTTTCTTT,CASRDLTGVRTEAFF
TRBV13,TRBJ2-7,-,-,TGTGCCAGCAGCTCGAGCGGAAGCTCCTACGAGCAGTACTTC,CASSSSGSSYEQYF
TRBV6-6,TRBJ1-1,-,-,TGTGCCAGCAGCCCTCGTGTGCGCACTGAAGCTTTCTTT,CASSPRVRTEAFF
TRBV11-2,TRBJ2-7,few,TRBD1,TGTGCCAGCAGCACAGGGACAGAAATCTACGAGCAGTACTTC,CASSTGTEIYEQYF
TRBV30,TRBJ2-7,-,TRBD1,TGTGCCTGGAGAGAAAGACAGGGGGTTTCCTACGAGCAGTACTTC,CAWRERQGVSYEQYF
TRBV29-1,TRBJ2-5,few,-,TGCAGCGTCGTACGAGAGGGAGAGACCCAGTACTTC,CSVVREGETQYF
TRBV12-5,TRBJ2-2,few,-,TGTGCTAGTGGTCTTACAGCCGGGGAGCTGTTTTTT,CASGLTAGELFF
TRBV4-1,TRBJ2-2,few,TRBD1,TGCGCCAGCAGCCAAGGAGGGACAGACAGGGGCGGAGGGGAGCTGTTTTTT,CASSQGGTDRGGGELFF
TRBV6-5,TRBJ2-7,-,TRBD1,TGTGCCACCATCCGTACAGGGGGCTGGGTCGACGAGCAGTACTTC,CATIRTGGWVDEQYF
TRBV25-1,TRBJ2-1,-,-,TGTGCCAGCAGTGGCATACAGGTGTACAATGAGCAGTTCTTC,CASSGIQVYNEQFF
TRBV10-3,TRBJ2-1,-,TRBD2,TGTGCCATCAGTGAGTATCCGGGAGGTGAGCAGTTCTTC,CAISEYPGGEQFF
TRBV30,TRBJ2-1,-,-,TGTGCCTGGAGTGTTATTTACAATGAGCAGTTCTTC,CAWSVIYNEQFF
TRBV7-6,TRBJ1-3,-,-,TGTGCCAGCAGCCCCTACGGTGGGGGGAACACCATATATTTT,CASSPYGGGNTIYF
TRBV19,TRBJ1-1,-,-,TGTGCCAGTACCAGGGGTAAAGGGCAGGCTGAAGCTTTCTTT,CASTRGKGQAEAFF
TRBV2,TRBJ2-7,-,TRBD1,TGCACGGGGACAGCCACCTCCTCAGGCGAGCAGTACTTC,CTGTATSSGEQYF
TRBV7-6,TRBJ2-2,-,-,TGTGCCAGCAGCTTAACCGGATCGGGCGGGGAGCTGTTTTTT,CASSLTGSGGELFF
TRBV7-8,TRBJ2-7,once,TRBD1,TGTGCCAGCAGCTTTTTTACAGGGGGCGTTCGGGACGAGCAGTACTTC,CASSFFTGGVRDEQYF
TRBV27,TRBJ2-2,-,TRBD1,TGTGCCAGCAGCCTCGGACAGGGGTTGTCCGGGGAGCTGTTTTTT,CASSLGQGLSGELFF
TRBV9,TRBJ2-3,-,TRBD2,TGTGCCAGCAGCGGAGGGAGCGGGGGGTGGTCAGATACGCAGTATTTT,CASSGGSGGWSDTQYF
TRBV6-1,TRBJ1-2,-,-,TGTGCCAGCAGTGGCCGGAGGGCGGGCTATGGCTACACCTTC,CASSGRRAGYGYTF
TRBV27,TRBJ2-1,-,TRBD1,TGTGCCAGCAGTTTATCCGGGACAGTGAAGTTCTTC,CASSLSGTVKFF
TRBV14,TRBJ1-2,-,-,TGTGCCAGCAGCCAATTGTTGACTGATGGCTACACCTTC,CASSQLLTDGYTF
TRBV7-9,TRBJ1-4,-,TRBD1,TGTGCCAGCAGCCAAAACAGCAGGGGGCCATCTAATGAAAAACTGTTTTTT,CASSQNSRGPSNEKLFF
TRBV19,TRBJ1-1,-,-,TGTGCCAGTAGTATGCCCGCCAGATTGAACACTGAAGCTTTCTTT,CASSMPARLNTEAFF
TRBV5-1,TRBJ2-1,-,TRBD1,TGCGCCAGCAGCGCCCCCGGGACAGGGGGTGACAATGAGCAGTTCTTC,CASSAPGTGGDNEQFF
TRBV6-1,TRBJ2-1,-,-,TGTGCCAGCAGTGGGGTCTGGAGGAATGGGGATGAGCAGTTCTTC,CASSGVWRNGDEQFF
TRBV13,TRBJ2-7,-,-,TGTGCCAGCAGGTTCCGCGGAGGTACCTACGAGCAGTACTTC,CASRFRGGTYEQYF
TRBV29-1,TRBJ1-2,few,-,TGCAGCGTTGTATCAGGGAGGGGCTACACCTTC,CSVVSGRGYTF
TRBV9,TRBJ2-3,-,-,TGTGCCAGCAGCGTAGGTCTAGGAGGGCGGCCGCAGTATTTT,CASSVGLGGRPQYF
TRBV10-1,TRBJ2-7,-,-,TGCGCCAGCAGTTTAGGGGACGAGCAGTACTTC,CASSLGDEQYF
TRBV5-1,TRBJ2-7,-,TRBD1,TGCGCCAGCAGCTTGACATACAGGGGAAGTTACGAGCAGTACTTC,CASSLTYRGSYEQYF
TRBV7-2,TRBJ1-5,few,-,TGTGCCAGCAGCTTATACGGTAATCAGCCCCAGCATTTT,CASSLYGNQPQHF
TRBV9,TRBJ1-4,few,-,TGTGCCAGCAGTTCTCCAGGGGAAGGAGAAAAACTGTTTTTT,CASSSPGEGEKLFF